This is a list of T cell receptor beta chains from one sample in a study of T-cell memory formation after mild COVID-19. TCRdb fed the 5' RACE reads into MiXCR, producing one record per CDR3 protein. The sample includes some 320,000 distinct CDR3 sequences, 14% of them seen just once. The specimen sequenced was PBMCs or a T cell subset sorted from them (not recorded which). The receptors originated from a man in his late teens or twenties who had mild COVID-19 (a few samples of this study predate the infection). Cell type and time point are not known. Both conserved end residues are part of each CDR3. A D gene is named only where the DNA matches it firmly. A clone size is listed for some rows: how often the clone was seen (once, few, many), or a class if it is expanded.

>TRBV7-2|TRBJ2-2|many|.
CASSTDTGELFF
TGTGCCAGCAGCACGGACACCGGGGAGCTGTTTTTT
>TRBV5-1|TRBJ2-4|many|.
CASSLRPRLAKNIQYF
TGCGCCAGCAGCTTGAGACCGAGGCTAGCCAAAAACATTCAGTACTTC
>TRBV6-5|TRBJ1-2|.|TRBD1
CASSYQTGINRGYYGYTF
TGTGCCAGCAGTTACCAGACAGGGATTAACCGGGGATACTATGGCTACACCTTC
>TRBV29-1|TRBJ1-2|few|.
CSVVIAHGYTF
TGCAGCGTTGTTATAGCCCATGGCTACACCTTC
>TRBV20-1|TRBJ2-1|.|.
CSARKDSLEQFF
TGCAGTGCTAGAAAGGACTCTCTTGAGCAGTTCTTC
>TRBV2|TRBJ1-2|.|.
CASSEEAQGLGYTF
TGTGCCAGCAGTGAAGAGGCCCAGGGACTTGGCTACACCTTC
>TRBV2|TRBJ2-5|few|TRBD2
CATLAGGPQTQYF
TGTGCCACCCTAGCGGGGGGGCCGCAGACCCAGTACTTC
>TRBV7-3|TRBJ1-2|many|.
CASSAKDYGYTF
TGTGCCAGCAGCGCAAAGGACTATGGCTACACCTTC
>TRBV3-1|TRBJ1-1|few|TRBD1
CASSQWGQTTNTWAFF
TGTGCCAGCAGCCAGTGGGGACAGACAACCAACACTTGGGCTTTCTTT
>TRBV7-2|TRBJ2-1|few|.
CASRGRGKLGYNEQFF
TGTGCCAGCAGGGGTAGGGGGAAGTTGGGGTACAATGAGCAGTTCTTC
>TRBV7-2|TRBJ1-6|.|.
CASSTRRYNSPLHF
TGTGCCAGCAGCACCCGACGGTATAATTCACCCCTCCACTTT
>TRBV4-3|TRBJ1-6|few|.
CASSQDRNRRTLHF
TGCGCCAGCAGCCAAGATCGTAACAGGCGGACCCTCCACTTT
>TRBV7-2|TRBJ1-2|.|TRBD1
CASSLEGALGGYTF
TGTGCCAGCAGCTTAGAGGGGGCCCTGGGTGGCTACACCTTC
>TRBV12-3/TRBV12-4|TRBJ2-2|many|.
CASSPGYTNTGELFF
TGTGCCAGCAGTCCTGGTTATACGAACACCGGGGAGCTGTTTTTT
>TRBV5-5|TRBJ1-1|.|.
CASSFRDPNTEAFF
TGTGCCAGCAGCTTCCGGGATCCGAACACTGAAGCTTTCTTT
>TRBV7-9|TRBJ1-2|few|.
CASTDDRDYGYTF
TGTGCCAGCACCGATGACCGAGACTATGGCTACACCTTC
>TRBV29-1|TRBJ2-1|few|.
CSVLWRMNNEQFF
TGCAGCGTTCTCTGGCGGATGAACAATGAGCAGTTCTTC
>TRBV7-2|TRBJ2-4|few|TRBD2
CASSLPGLALKYF
TGTGCCAGCAGCTTACCCGGACTAGCGCTAAAGTACTTC